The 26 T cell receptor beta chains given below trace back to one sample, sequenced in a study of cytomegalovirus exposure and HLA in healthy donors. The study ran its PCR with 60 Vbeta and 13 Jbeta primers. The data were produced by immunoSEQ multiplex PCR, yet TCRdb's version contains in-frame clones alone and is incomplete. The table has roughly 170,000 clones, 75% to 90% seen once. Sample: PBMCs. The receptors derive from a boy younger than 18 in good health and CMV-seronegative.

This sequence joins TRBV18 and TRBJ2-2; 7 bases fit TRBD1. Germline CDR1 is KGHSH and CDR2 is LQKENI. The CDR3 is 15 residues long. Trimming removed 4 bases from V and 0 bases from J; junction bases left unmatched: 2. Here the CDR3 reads CASSRGQANTGELFF. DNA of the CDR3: TGTGCCAGCTCACGAGGACAGGCGAACACCGGGGAGCTGTTTTTT. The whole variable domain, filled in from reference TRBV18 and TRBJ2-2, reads NAGVMQNPRHLVRRRGQEARLRCSPMKGHSHVYWYRQLPEEGLKFMVYLQKENIIDESGMPKERFSAEFPKEGPSILRIQQVVRGDSAAYFCASSRGQANTGELFFGEGSRLTVL.

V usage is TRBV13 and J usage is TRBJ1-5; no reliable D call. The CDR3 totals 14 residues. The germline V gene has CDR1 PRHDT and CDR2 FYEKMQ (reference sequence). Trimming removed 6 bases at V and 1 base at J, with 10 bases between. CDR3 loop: CASSRGISNQPQHF. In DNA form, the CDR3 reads TGTGCCAGCAGTCGAGGGATAAGCAATCAGCCCCAGCATTTT.

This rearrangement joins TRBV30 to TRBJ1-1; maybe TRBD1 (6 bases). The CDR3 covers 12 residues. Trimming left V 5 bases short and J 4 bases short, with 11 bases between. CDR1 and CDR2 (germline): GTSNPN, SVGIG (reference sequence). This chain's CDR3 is CAWAGVGTEAFF. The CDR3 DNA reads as TGTGCCTGGGCAGGGGTGGGCACTGAAGCTTTCTTT.

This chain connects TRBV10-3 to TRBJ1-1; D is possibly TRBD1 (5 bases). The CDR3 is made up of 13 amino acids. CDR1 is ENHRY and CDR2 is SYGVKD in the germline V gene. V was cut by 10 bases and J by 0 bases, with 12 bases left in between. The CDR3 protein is CATRDSMNTEAFF. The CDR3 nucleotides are TGTGCCACCCGAGACAGTATGAACACTGAAGCTTTCTTT.

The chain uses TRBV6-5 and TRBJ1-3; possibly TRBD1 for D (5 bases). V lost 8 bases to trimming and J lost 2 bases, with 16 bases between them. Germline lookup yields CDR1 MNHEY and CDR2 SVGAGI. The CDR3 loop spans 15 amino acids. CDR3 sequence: CASGARQATGNTIYF. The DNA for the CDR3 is TGTGCCAGCGGGGCTCGGCAGGCGACTGGAAACACCATATATTTT.

CDR3 nucleotide sequence: TGTGCCAGCAGCCCAGGGGGGAGCTCCTACGAGCAGTACTTC. It translates to CASSPGGSSYEQYF. The V call is TRBV7-3, the J call TRBJ2-7, with D possibly TRBD1 on 7 matching bases. The germline gives CDR1 SGHTA, CDR2 FQGTGA. There are 14 residues in the CDR3. V lost 5 bases and J 0 bases, leaving 11 bases between the germline ends. Full variable domain (rest looked up from reference TRBV7-3 and TRBJ2-7): GAGVSQTPSNKVTEKGKYVELRCDPISGHTALYWYRQSLGQGPEFLIYFQGTGAADDSGLPNDRFFAVRPEGSVSTLKIQRTERGDSAVYLCASSPGGSSYEQYFGPGTRLTVT.

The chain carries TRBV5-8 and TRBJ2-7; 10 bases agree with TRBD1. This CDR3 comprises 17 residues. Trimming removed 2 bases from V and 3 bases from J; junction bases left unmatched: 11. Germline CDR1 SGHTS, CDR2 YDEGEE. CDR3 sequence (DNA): TGTGCCAGCAGCTTTGACGATCATCGGGACAGGGGCTACGAGCAGTACTTC. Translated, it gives CASSFDDHRDRGYEQYF.

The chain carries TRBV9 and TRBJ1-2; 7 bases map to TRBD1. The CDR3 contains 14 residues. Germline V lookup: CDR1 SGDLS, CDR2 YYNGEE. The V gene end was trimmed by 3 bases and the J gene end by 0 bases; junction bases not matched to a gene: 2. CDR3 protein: CASSDGTANYGYTF. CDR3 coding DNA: TGTGCCAGCAGCGATGGGACAGCTAACTATGGCTACACCTTC.

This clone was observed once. The DNA of the CDR3 is TGTGCCTGGAGTAGGGAGATCGGTGAGCAGTTCTTC. Amino acid sequence: CAWSREIGEQFF. The rearrangement links TRBV30 to TRBJ2-1; maybe TRBD2 (5 bases). From germline, CDR1 is GTSNPN and CDR2 SVGIG (reference sequence). The CDR3 is made up of 12 amino acids. V lost 2 bases and J 9 bases, leaving 11 bases between the germline ends.

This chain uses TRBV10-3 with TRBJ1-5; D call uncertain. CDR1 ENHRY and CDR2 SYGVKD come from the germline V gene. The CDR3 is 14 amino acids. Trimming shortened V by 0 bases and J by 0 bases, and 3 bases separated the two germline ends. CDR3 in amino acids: CAISESYSNQPQHF. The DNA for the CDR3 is TGTGCCATCAGTGAGTCGTATAGCAATCAGCCCCAGCATTTT.

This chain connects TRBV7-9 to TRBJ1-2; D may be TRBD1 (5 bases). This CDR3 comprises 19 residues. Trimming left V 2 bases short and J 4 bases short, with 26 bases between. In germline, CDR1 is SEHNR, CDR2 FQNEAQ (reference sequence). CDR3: CASSLSYFAAGQSPYGYTF. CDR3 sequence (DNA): TGTGCCAGCAGCTTATCCTACTTCGCCGCGGGGCAGTCCCCCTATGGCTACACCTTC.

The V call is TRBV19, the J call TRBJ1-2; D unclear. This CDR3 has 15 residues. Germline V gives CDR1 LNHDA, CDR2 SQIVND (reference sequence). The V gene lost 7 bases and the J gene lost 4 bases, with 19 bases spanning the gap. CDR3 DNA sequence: TGTGCCAGTAACAATTTAGGAGGCAACATCTATGGCTACACCTTC. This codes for CASNNLGGNIYGYTF.

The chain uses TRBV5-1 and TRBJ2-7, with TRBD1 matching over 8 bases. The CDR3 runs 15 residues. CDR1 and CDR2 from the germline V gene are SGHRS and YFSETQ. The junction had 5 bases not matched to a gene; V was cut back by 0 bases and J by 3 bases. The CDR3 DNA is TGCGCCAGCAGCTTGGCCGGAGACAGGGGCTACGAGCAGTACTTC. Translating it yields CASSLAGDRGYEQYF.

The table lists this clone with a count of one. The CDR3 loop reads CASSYASGDTIYF. The CDR3 DNA follows: TGTGCCAGCAGTTACGCGTCCGGTGACACCATATATTTT. The chain combines TRBV6-5 with TRBJ1-3; D is uncertain. V lost 2 bases, J lost 8 bases, and 10 bases lay in between. The CDR3 has 13 residues. Germline CDR1 is MNHEY and CDR2 is SVGAGI.

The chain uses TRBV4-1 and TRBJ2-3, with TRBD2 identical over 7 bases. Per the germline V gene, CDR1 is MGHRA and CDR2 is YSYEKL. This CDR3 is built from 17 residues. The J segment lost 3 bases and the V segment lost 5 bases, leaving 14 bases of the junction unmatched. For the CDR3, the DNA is TGCGCCAGCAGCTCCCCCGTCGGGGGAGCGGGAACAGATACGCAGTATTTT. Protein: CASSSPVGGAGTDTQYF.

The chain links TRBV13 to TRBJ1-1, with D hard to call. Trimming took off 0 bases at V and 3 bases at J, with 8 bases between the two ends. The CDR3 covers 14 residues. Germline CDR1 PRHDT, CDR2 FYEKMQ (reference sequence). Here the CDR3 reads CASSLGLRDTEAFF. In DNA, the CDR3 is TGTGCCAGCAGCTTAGGGCTGAGGGACACTGAAGCTTTCTTT.

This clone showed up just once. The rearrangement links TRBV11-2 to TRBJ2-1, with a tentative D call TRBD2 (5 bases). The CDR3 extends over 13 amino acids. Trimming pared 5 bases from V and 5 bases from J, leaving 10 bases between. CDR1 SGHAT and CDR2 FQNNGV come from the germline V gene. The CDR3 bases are TGTGCCAGCAGCCCCGAGAGGGACAATGAGCAGTTCTTC. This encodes CASSPERDNEQFF.

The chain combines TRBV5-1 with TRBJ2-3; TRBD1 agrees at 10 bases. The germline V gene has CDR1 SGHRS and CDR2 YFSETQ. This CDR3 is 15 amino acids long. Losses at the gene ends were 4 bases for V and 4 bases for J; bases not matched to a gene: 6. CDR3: CASSGTGDISDTQYF. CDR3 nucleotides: TGCGCCAGCAGCGGGACAGGGGATATCTCAGATACGCAGTATTTT.

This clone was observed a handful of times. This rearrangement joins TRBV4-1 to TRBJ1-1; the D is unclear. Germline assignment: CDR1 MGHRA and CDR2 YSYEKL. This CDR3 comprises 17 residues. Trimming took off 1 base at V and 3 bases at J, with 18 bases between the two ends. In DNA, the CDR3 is TGCGCCAGCAGCCAAGTCCCAGGTCAACTGGCGTACACTGAAGCTTTCTTT. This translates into CASSQVPGQLAYTEAFF.

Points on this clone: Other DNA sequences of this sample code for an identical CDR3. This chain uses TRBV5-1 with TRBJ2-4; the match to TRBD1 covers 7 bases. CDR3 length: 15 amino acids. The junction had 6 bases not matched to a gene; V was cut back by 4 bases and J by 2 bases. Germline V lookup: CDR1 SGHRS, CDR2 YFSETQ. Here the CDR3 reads CASSLTGSSKNIQYF. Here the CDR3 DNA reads TGCGCCAGCAGCCTGACAGGGTCTTCCAAAAACATTCAGTACTTC.

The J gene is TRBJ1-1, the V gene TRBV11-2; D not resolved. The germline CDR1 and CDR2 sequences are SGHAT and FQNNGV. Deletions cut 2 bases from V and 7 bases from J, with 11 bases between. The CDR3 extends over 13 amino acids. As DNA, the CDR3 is TGTGCCAGCAGCTTATCGGAAGGACTTGAAGCTTTCTTT. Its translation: CASSLSEGLEAFF.

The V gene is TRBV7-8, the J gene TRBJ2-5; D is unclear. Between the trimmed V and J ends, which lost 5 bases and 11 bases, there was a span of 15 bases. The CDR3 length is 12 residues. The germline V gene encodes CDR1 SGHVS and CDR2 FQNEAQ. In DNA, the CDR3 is TGTGCCAGCAGCGCCTCCTACGACAAGCAGTACTTC. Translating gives CASSASYDKQYF.

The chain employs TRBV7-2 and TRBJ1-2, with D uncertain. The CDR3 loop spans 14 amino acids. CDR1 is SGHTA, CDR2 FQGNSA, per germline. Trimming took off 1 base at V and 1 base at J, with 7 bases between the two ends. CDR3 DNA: TGTGCCAGCAGCTTAGGTCAACTTAACTATGGCTACACCTTC. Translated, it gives CASSLGQLNYGYTF.

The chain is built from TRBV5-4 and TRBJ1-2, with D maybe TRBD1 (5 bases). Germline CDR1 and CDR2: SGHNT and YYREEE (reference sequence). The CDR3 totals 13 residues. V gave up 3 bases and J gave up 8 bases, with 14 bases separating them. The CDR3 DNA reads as TGTGCCAGCAGCTCCTCAAGGGGCCGGGGCTACACCTTC. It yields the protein CASSSSRGRGYTF.

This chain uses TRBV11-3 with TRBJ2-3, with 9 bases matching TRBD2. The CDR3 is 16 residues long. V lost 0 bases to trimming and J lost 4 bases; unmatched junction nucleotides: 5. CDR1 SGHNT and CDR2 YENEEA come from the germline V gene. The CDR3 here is CASSLDLGTSPDTQYF. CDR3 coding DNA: TGTGCCAGCAGCTTAGATCTGGGGACTAGCCCAGATACGCAGTATTTT.

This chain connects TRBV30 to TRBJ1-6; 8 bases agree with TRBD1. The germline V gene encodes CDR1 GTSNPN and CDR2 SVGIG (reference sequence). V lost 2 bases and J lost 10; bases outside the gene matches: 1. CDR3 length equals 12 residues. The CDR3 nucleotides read TGTGCCTGGAGTTACAGGGGGTCACCCCTCCACTTT. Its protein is CAWSYRGSPLHF.